The sequence of this TCR beta chain was determined in a study of glioma-infiltrating T cells after dendritic cell vaccination. Across the whole study: Dendritic cell vaccination trial patients had either newly diagnosed or recurrent glioblastoma.

Time point indicated: after dendritic cell vaccination, including at tumor progression/relapse. Profiled with immunoSEQ multiplex PCR; TCRdb holds only in-frame clones, not every one. The table includes roughly 80,000 clones, around 87% detected once. CDR1 and CDR2 from the germline V gene are MNHEY and SVGAGI. V was shortened by 10 bases and J by 0 bases, with 10 bases between the two germline ends. This CDR3 is built from 14 residues. This receptor was taken from a human donor with glioblastoma. Material: blood, obtained after dendritic cell vaccination. The rearrangement uses TRBV6-5 and TRBJ2-6; no clear D. Here the CDR3 DNA reads TGTGCCAAACGGGTAGGCTCTGGGGCCAACGTCCTGACTTTC. Protein product: CAKRVGSGANVLTF.